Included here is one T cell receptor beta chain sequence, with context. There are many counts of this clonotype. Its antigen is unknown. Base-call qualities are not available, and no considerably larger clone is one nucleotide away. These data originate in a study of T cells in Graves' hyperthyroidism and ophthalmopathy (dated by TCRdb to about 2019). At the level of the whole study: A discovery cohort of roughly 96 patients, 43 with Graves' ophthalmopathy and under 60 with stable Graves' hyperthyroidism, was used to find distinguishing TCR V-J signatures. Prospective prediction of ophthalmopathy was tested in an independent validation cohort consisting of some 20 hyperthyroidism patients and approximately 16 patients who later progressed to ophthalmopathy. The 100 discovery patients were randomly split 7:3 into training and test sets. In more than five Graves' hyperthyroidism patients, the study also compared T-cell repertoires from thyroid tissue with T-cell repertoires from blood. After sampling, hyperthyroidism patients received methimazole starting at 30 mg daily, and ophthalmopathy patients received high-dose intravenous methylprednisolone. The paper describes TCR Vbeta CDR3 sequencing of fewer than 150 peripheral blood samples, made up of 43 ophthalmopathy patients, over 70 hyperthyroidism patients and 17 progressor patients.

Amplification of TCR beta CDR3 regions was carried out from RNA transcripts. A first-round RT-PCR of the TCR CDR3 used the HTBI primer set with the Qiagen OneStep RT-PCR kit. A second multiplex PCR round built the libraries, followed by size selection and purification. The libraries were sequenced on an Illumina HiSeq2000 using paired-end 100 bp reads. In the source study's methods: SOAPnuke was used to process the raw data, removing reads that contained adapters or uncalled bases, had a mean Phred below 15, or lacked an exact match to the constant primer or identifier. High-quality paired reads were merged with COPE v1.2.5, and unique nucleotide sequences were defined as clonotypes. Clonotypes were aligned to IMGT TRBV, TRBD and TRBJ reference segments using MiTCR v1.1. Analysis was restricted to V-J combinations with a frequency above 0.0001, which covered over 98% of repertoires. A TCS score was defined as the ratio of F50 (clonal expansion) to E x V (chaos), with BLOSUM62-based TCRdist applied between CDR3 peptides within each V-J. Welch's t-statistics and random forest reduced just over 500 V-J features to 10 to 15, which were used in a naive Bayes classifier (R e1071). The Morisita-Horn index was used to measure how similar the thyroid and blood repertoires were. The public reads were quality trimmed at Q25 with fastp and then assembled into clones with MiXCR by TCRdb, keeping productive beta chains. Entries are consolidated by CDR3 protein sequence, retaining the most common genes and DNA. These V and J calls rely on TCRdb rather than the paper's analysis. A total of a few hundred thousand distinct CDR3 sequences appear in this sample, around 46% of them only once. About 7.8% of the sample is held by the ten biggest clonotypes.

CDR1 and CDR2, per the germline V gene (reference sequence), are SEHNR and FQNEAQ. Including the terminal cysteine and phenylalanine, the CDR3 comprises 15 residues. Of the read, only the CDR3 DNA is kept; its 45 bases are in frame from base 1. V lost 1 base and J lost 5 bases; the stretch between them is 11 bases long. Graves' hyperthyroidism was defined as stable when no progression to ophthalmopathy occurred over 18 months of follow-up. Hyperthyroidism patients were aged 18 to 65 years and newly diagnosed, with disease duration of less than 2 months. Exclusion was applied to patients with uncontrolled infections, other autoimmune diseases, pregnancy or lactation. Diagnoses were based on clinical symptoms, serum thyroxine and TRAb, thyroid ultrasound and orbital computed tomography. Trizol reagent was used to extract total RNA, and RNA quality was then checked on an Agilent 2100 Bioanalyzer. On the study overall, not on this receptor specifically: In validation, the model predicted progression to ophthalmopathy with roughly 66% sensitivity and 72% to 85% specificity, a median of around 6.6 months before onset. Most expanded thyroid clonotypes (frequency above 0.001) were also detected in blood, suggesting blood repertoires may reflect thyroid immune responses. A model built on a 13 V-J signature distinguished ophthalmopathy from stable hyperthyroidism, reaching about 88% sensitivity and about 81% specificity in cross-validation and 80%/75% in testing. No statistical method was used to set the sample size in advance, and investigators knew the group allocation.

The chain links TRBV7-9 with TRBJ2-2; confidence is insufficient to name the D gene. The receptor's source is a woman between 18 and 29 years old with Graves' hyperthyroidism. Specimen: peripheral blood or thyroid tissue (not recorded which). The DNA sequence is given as TGTGCCAGCAGCTTAGATTGGCACCTTACCGGGGAGCTGTTTTTT. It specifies CASSLDWHLTGELFF. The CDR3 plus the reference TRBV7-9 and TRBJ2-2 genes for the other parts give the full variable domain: DTGVSQNPRHKITKRGQNVTFRCDPISEHNRLYWYRQTLGQGPEFLTYFQNEAQLEKSRLLSDRFSAERPKGSFSTLEIQRTEQGDSAMYLCASSLDWHLTGELFFGEGSRLTVL.